These T cell receptor beta chains were read from a single sample in a study of cytomegalovirus exposure and HLA in healthy donors. Profiled with immunoSEQ multiplex PCR; TCRdb holds only in-frame clones, not every one. Among 250,000 to 400,000 clones listed, roughly nine tenths were seen once. The sample comprised PBMCs. These receptors came from a woman younger than 45 in good health and CMV-seropositive. Both conserved end residues are part of each CDR3. A D gene is named only where the DNA matches it firmly. Only some rows state a clone size, as once, few, many or a class for expanded clones.

j_call,d_call,v_call,clone_size,cdr3_aa,cdr3_nt
TRBJ1-4,.,TRBV28,.,CASSFDLGADLKGEKLFF,TGTGCCAGCAGTTTTGACCTTGGTGCGGACCTAAAGGGGGAAAAACTGTTTTTT
TRBJ1-6,TRBD1,TRBV25-1,.,CASSELTGANSPLHF,TGTGCCAGCAGTGAATTGACAGGGGCTAATTCACCCCTCCACTTT
TRBJ2-5,.,TRBV28,.,CASSLWSGGEETQYF,TGTGCCAGCAGTTTATGGTCGGGCGGGGAAGAGACCCAGTACTTC
TRBJ1-3,TRBD1,TRBV9,once,CASSDSTNGTVYSGNTIYF,TGTGCCAGCAGCGACTCGACCAATGGGACAGTTTACTCTGGAAACACCATATATTTT
TRBJ2-1,.,TRBV25-1,.,CASSAGLFNEQFF,TGTGCCAGCAGTGCCGGACTATTCAATGAGCAGTTCTTC
TRBJ2-2,.,TRBV7-9,.,CASSPLIGGHTGELFF,TGTGCCAGCAGCCCTCTTATCGGGGGCCACACCGGGGAGCTGTTTTTT
TRBJ2-7,TRBD2,TRBV5-4,.,CASSLGTSGYEQYF,TGTGCCAGCAGCTTGGGGACTAGCGGGTACGAGCAGTACTTC
TRBJ1-4,.,TRBV5-1,once,CASRGTNEKLFF,TGCGCCAGCAGGGGGACTAATGAAAAACTGTTTTTT
TRBJ2-7,TRBD2,TRBV5-4,.,CASSSGLAKAYEQYF,TGTGCCAGCAGTTCGGGACTAGCCAAAGCCTACGAGCAGTACTTC
TRBJ2-5,.,TRBV4-2,.,CASSQAGPQETQYF,TGTGCCAGCAGCCAAGCAGGACCGCAAGAGACCCAGTACTTC
TRBJ1-2,.,TRBV28,.,CASSLVGTANYGYTF,TGTGCCAGCAGTTTAGTAGGGACTGCTAACTATGGCTACACCTTC
TRBJ2-1,TRBD2,TRBV27,once,CASSPGLAGSYNEQFF,TGTGCCAGCAGTCCCGGACTAGCGGGGAGCTACAATGAGCAGTTCTTC
TRBJ1-4,TRBD1,TRBV4-2,few,CASSQAGRGTGALFF,TGTGCCAGCAGCCAAGCGGGCCGCGGGACAGGGGCCCTGTTTTTT
TRBJ2-7,TRBD2,TRBV28,few,CASSSTSGRYLYEQYF,TGTGCCAGCAGTTCGACTAGCGGGAGATATCTCTACGAGCAGTACTTC
TRBJ2-1,.,TRBV6-4,.,CASSSLDHNEQFF,TGTGCCAGCAGTTCATTGGACCACAATGAGCAGTTCTTC
TRBJ1-3,.,TRBV4-3,.,CASSRLSGNTIYF,TGCGCCAGCAGCCGACTCTCTGGAAACACCATATATTTT
TRBJ2-7,TRBD1,TRBV5-1,.,CASSTRDSSYEQYF,TGCGCCAGCAGCACCCGGGACAGCTCCTACGAGCAGTACTTC
TRBJ2-7,TRBD2,TRBV7-8,.,CASSDQVVAGANHEQYF,TGTGCCAGCAGCGACCAGGTGGTAGCGGGAGCAAACCACGAGCAGTACTTC
TRBJ2-4,.,TRBV28,few,CASSLAYPGTPYF,TGTGCCAGCAGTTTAGCGTACCCCGGGACTCCGTACTTC
TRBJ1-1,.,TRBV20-1,.,CSALVDLLAFF,TGCAGTGCTCTCGTCGACCTGTTGGCTTTCTTT
TRBJ1-1,.,TRBV6-5,.,CASSYSIGAEAFF,TGTGCCAGCAGTTACTCGATAGGGGCTGAAGCTTTCTTT
TRBJ2-7,.,TRBV9,.,CASSVAGSTYEQYF,TGTGCCAGCAGCGTTGCAGGATCTACCTACGAGCAGTACTTC
TRBJ1-2,TRBD1,TRBV9,few,CASSVGQGQFYGYTF,TGTGCCAGCAGCGTAGGCCAGGGACAGTTTTATGGCTACACCTTC
TRBJ2-2,.,TRBV7-9,.,CASSSSGELFF,TGTGCCAGCAGCTCATCCGGGGAGCTGTTTTTT
TRBJ2-3,.,TRBV9,.,CASSATGLPTDTQYF,TGTGCCAGCAGCGCGACAGGCCTCCCCACAGATACGCAGTATTTT
TRBJ2-1,.,TRBV27,.,CASSLLASSYNEQFF,TGTGCCAGCAGTTTACTCGCGAGCTCCTACAATGAGCAGTTCTTC
TRBJ2-1,TRBD1,TRBV5-1,.,CASSLAGGPDNEQFF,TGCGCCAGCAGCTTGGCAGGGGGCCCGGACAATGAGCAGTTCTTC
TRBJ2-3,.,TRBV29-1,.,CSVLGQSSTDTQYF,TGCAGCGTCCTAGGACAGTCAAGCACAGATACGCAGTATTTT
TRBJ2-7,.,TRBV28,.,CASSFPDGDEQYF,TGTGCCAGCAGTTTCCCGGATGGCGACGAGCAGTACTTC
TRBJ2-7,TRBD1,TRBV6-5,.,CASSWTGTDYEQYF,TGTGCCAGCAGTTGGACCGGGACAGATTACGAGCAGTACTTC
TRBJ2-7,TRBD1,TRBV18,once,CASSGGQGRTYEQYF,TGTGCCAGCTCGGGGGGACAGGGGCGTACCTACGAGCAGTACTTC
TRBJ2-1,TRBD2,TRBV15,.,CATSRESGGVQNEQFF,TGTGCCACCAGCAGAGAGAGCGGGGGGGTTCAAAATGAGCAGTTCTTC
TRBJ2-7,TRBD1,TRBV6-6,few,CASSYAMGQAYEQYF,TGTGCCAGCAGTTACGCGATGGGACAGGCCTACGAGCAGTACTTC
TRBJ2-7,.,TRBV28,.,CASSPDREVSEQYF,TGTGCCAGCAGCCCAGACAGGGAGGTGAGTGAGCAGTACTTC
TRBJ1-3,.,TRBV6-1,.,CASISGLSSGNTIYF,TGTGCCAGCATTTCCGGACTCTCCTCTGGAAACACCATATATTTT
TRBJ2-1,.,TRBV28,.,CASTLLGYNEQFF,TGTGCCAGCACCCTTTTGGGGTACAATGAGCAGTTCTTC
TRBJ2-7,TRBD1,TRBV27,once,CANDTGGNYEQYF,TGTGCCAACGATACAGGGGGTAACTACGAGCAGTACTTC
TRBJ1-2,.,TRBV5-1,.,CASSYAEGTAGYGYTF,TGCGCCAGCAGCTATGCGGAAGGAACGGCGGGCTATGGCTACACCTTC
TRBJ2-2,TRBD1,TRBV7-9,.,CASSSLQGAMGLFF,TGTGCCAGCAGCTCACTACAGGGGGCTATGGGGCTGTTTTTT
TRBJ1-1,.,TRBV5-4,.,CASSYTNGNTEAFF,TGTGCCAGCAGCTACACGAATGGGAACACTGAAGCTTTCTTT
TRBJ2-7,TRBD2,TRBV2,.,CASKDTSGRGYEQYF,TGTGCCAGCAAGGATACTAGCGGGAGAGGGTACGAGCAGTACTTC
TRBJ2-7,.,TRBV4-3,.,CASSQDPPGASNSYEQYF,TGCGCCAGCAGCCAAGATCCCCCCGGGGCGTCGAATTCCTACGAGCAGTACTTC